The clone carrying this T cell receptor (beta chain) was seen a few times. Its target is unknown. These data are taken from a study of T cells in Graves' hyperthyroidism and ophthalmopathy. Germline CDR1 and CDR2: LNHDA and SQIVND (reference sequence). Trimming shortened V by 1 base and J by 2 bases, and 6 bases separated the two germline ends. This CDR3 is built from 13 residues. Clinical symptoms, serum thyroxine, TRAb, thyroid ultrasound and orbital computed tomography informed diagnoses. Researchers took RNA transcripts and amplified the TCR beta CDR3 regions from them. HTBI primers drove first-round RT-PCR of the TCR CDR3. TCRdb itself ran the multiplex PCR reads through MiXCR, one entry per CDR3 protein. The sample contains over 650,000 distinct CDR3 sequences, 45% of which appear only once. Points from the study as a whole: A 13 V-J model separated ophthalmopathy from stable hyperthyroidism. Clonotypes that were expanded in thyroid above 0.001 mostly appeared in blood too.

The sample comprised peripheral blood or thyroid tissue (not recorded which). The sequence came from an adult man with Graves' disease, either hyperthyroidism or ophthalmopathy (not recorded which). The chain carries TRBV19 and TRBJ2-7; D is uncertain. CDR3 coding DNA: TGTGCCAGTAGTATAGGAGTCACCTACGAGCAGTACTTC. It translates to CASSIGVTYEQYF.